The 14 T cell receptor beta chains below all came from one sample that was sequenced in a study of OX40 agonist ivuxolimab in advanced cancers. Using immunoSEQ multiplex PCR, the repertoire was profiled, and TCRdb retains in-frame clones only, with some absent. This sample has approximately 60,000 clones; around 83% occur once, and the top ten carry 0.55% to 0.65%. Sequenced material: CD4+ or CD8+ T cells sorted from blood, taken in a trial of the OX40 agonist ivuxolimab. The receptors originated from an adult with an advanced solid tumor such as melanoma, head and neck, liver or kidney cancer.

CDR3 sequence: CASSLLGQGVTDTQYF. The CDR3 DNA reads as TGCGCCAGCAGCTTATTGGGACAGGGAGTCACAGATACGCAGTATTTT. The rearrangement joins TRBV5-1 to TRBJ2-3; 9 bases line up with TRBD1. Germline trimming cut 2 bases from V and 2 bases from J; bases unmatched to any gene: 6. CDR1 is SGHRS and CDR2 is YFSETQ in the germline V gene. This CDR3 has 16 residues.

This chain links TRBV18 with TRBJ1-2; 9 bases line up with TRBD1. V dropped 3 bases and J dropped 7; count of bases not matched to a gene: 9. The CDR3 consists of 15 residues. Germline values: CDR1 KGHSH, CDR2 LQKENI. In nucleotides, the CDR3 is TGTGCCAGCTCACCCTCAATACAGGGGGCGTCTGGCTACACCTTC. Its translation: CASSPSIQGASGYTF.

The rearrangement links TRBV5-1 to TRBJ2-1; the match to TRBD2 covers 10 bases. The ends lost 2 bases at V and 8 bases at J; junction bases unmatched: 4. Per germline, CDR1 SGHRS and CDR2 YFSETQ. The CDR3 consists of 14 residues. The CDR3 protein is CASSFSGRGDEQFF. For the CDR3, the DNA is TGCGCCAGCAGCTTCAGCGGGAGGGGGGATGAGCAGTTCTTC. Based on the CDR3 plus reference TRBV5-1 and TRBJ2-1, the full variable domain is KAGVTQTPRYLIKTRGQQVTLSCSPISGHRSVSWYQQTPGQGLQFLFEYFSETQRNKGNFPGRFSGRQFSNSRSEMNVSTLELGDSALYLCASSFSGRGDEQFFGPGTRLTVL.

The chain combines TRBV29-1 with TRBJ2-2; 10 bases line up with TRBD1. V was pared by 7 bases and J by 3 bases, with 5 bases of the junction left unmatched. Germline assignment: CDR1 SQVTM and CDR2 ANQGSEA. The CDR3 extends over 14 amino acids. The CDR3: CSGGTGEYTGELFF. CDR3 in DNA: TGCAGCGGTGGGACAGGGGAATACACCGGGGAGCTGTTTTTT.

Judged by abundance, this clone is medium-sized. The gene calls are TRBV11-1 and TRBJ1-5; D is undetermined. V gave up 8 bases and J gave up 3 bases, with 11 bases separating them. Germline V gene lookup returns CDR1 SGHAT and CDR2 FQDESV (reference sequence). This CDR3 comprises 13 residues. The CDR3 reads CASAVPVNQPQHF. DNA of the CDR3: TGTGCCAGCGCGGTCCCTGTCAATCAGCCCCAGCATTTT.

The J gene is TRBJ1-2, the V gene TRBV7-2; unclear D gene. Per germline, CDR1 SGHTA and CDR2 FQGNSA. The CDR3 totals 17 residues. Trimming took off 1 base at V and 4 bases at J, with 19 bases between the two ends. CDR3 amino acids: CASSLVPSAAMGYGYTF. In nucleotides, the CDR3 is TGTGCCAGCAGCTTAGTCCCCTCGGCAGCGATGGGCTATGGCTACACCTTC.

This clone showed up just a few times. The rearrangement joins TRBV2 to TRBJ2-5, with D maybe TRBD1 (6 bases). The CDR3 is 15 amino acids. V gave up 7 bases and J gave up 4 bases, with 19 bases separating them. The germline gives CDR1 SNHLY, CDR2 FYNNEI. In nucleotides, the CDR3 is TGTGCCAGCAACCCCCCTCGTACAGGGTTAGAGACCCAGTACTTC. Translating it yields CASNPPRTGLETQYF.

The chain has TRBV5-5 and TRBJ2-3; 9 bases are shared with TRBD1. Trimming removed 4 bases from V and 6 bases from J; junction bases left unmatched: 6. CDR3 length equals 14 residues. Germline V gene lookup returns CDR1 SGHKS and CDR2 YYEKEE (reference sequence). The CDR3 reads CASSPGQGRDTQYF. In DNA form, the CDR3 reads TGTGCCAGCAGCCCTGGACAGGGGAGGGATACGCAGTATTTT.

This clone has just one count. CDR3 loop: CASSFFELDTQYF. In nucleotides, the CDR3 is TGTGCCAGCAGCTTCTTTGAGCTGGATACGCAGTATTTT. V gene TRBV6-1 combines with J gene TRBJ2-3; D is undetermined. Germline CDR1 and CDR2: MNHNS and SASEGT. CDR3 length equals 13 residues. Trimming removed 6 bases from V and 6 bases from J, with 13 bases in between.

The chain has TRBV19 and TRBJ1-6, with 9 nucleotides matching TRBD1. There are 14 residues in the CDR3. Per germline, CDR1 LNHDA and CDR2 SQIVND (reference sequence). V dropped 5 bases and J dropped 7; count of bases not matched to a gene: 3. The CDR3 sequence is CASSPQGANSPLHF. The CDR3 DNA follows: TGTGCCAGTAGTCCACAGGGGGCGAATTCACCCCTCCACTTT.

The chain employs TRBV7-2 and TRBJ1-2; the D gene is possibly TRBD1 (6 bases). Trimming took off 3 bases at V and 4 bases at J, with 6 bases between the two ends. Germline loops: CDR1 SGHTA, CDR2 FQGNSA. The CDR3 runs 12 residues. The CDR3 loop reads CASSLTGYGYTF. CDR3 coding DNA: TGTGCCAGCAGCTTGACAGGCTATGGCTACACCTTC.

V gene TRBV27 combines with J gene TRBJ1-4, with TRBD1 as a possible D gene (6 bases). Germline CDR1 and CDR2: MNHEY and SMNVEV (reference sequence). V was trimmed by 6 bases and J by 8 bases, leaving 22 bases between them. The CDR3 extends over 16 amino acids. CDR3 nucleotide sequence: TGTGCCAGCAGAAGAACTGGCGGACAGTCAGAGGAAAAACTGTTTTTT. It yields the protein CASRRTGGQSEEKLFF.

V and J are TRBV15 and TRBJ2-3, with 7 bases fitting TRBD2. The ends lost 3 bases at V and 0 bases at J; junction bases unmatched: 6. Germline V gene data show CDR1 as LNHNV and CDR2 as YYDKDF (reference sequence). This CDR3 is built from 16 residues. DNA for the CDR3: TGTGCCACCAGCAGGGAACTAGCGCTAAGCACAGATACGCAGTATTTT. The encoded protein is CATSRELALSTDTQYF. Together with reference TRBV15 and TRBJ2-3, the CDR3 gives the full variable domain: DAMVIQNPRYQVTQFGKPVTLSCSQTLNHNVMYWYQQKSSQAPKLLFHYYDKDFNNEADTPDNFQSRRPNTSFCFLDIRSPGLGDTAMYLCATSRELALSTDTQYFGPGTRLTVL.

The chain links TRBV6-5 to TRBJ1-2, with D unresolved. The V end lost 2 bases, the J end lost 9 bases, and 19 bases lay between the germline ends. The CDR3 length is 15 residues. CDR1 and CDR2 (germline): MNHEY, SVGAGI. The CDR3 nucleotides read TGTGCCAGCAGTTACGATGGACGCGGGCAAGGTCGCTACACCTTC. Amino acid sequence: CASSYDGRGQGRYTF.